This T cell receptor beta chain stems from a study of T cells in women clearing cervical HPV infection. This CDR3 spans 15 amino acids. Trimming pared 5 bases from V and 0 bases from J, leaving 12 bases between. Using immunoSEQ multiplex PCR, the repertoire was profiled, and TCRdb retains in-frame clones only, with some absent. The ten most abundant clones cover approximately 15% of a sample with around 20,000 clones. Concerning this clone itself: The antigen remains undetermined. The read stops 3 residues short of the end of the CDR3; the missing end is completed from the germline J gene.

Study results and limitations: A classifier using richness and V gene abundances reached an AUC of around 0.83. Richness differences could reflect unmeasured T-cell content per sample.

This sequence originates from a woman between 18 and 75 years old with a cervical HPV16 infection that either progressed to CIN3+ or cleared (not recorded which). V and J are TRBV12-3 or TRBV12-4 and TRBJ2-3; maybe TRBD2 (5 bases). Sequenced: blood buffy coat. The CDR3 DNA, read in part, is TGTGCCAGCAGTCCGCATGCGGGCAGCACAGATACG. It specifies CASSPHAGSTDT. The complete CDR3 reads CASSPHAGSTDTQYF.